The present T cell receptor (beta chain) was sequenced within a study of shared clonotypes between healthy human individuals. Study-level information: The cohort had two women and a few men, ages 18 to 49. Whole-study results and caveats: Represented diversity (both genetic and exposure-history) was limited by the small number of donors. A few donors showed sharing of roughly 5% of naive CD4 clonotypes.

CDR1 and CDR2 (germline): MNHEY, SVGAGI. This CDR3 region has 13 residues. Trimming shortened V by 6 bases and J by 5 bases, and 13 bases separated the two germline ends. The study drew all its donors from Caucasian adults living in Nashville, Tennessee. Produced via immunoSEQ multiplex PCR; TCRdb's table is partial and in-frame only. This table has a few million clones, more than 85% appearing once. Concerning this clone itself: What it binds is unknown.

The V call is TRBV6-5, the J call TRBJ2-5; D remains unclear. The sample was naive CD4+ T cells from PBMCs. As to subset: CD45RA+ positively selected. This TCR came from a man aged 18 to 30 in good health. Some clones in this sample may be carry-over from other donors' samples. The CDR3 DNA sequence: TGTGCCAGCAGAGACCGCTTCAGGGAGACCCAGTACTTC. Encoded protein: CASRDRFRETQYF.